The TCR beta chain described here comes from a study of regulatory T cells in long-lasting Graves disease. Time point specified: newly diagnosed GD, antithyroid drugs for less than 3 months. RNA extracted from PBMCs served as the sequencing template. Both iRepertoire HTBI primers and Arm-PCR of CDR3 regions were used to build the TCR beta libraries. Via MiXCR, TCRdb re-called the multiplex PCR reads, giving one row per CDR3 protein. This sample has some 250,000 distinct CDR3 sequences; around a sixth occur once, and the top ten carry about 15%. Study findings and constraints: Lower TCR diversity characterized persistent Graves' patients relative to newly diagnosed patients.

The sample holds many counts of this clonotype. The antigen is undetermined. V was cut by 4 bases and J by 4 bases, with 16 bases left in between. This CDR3 is built from 15 residues. Germline V gene data show CDR1 as SGHVS and CDR2 as FQNEAQ. Another study also made use of these data, one on T cells in Graves' hyperthyroidism and ophthalmopathy.

The gene calls are TRBV7-8 and TRBJ1-2; no reliable D call. The sample was peripheral blood mononuclear cells (PBMCs), taken at new diagnosis, from a patient treated with antithyroid drugs. The clonotype comes from a young woman with Graves disease. CDR3 sequence: CASSSPLNGRYGYTF. CDR3 coding DNA: TGTGCCAGCAGCTCCCCCCTGAACGGACGCTATGGCTACACCTTC.